This TCR beta chain was sequenced for a study of CD8+CD57+ T cells in acquired aplastic anemia. Study results and limitations: Patients and controls were found to share twenty-nine CD8+ CDR3 sequences.

This clonotype has ten or more counts. What it binds is not known. TCR beta VDJ and CDR3 were profiled, and genomic DNA was the template. MiXCR, applied by TCRdb to the reads, yields one record per CDR3 protein. This table has some 210,000 distinct CDR3 sequences, approximately 57% appearing once. V was shortened by 1 base and J by 2 bases, with 10 bases between the two germline ends. Germline-derived CDR1 and CDR2 are SGHTS and YDEGEE. The CDR3 sequence is 14 residues long. The source material was sorted CD4+, CD8+, or CD8+CD57+ T cells (not recorded which) from PBMCs. This sequence was found in a human donor in good health. V is TRBV5-8 and J is TRBJ2-7, with a possible D match to TRBD2 (5 bases). The CDR3 reads CASSLSGKPYEQYF. The CDR3 DNA sequence: TGTGCCAGCAGCTTGTCCGGGAAACCCTACGAGCAGTACTTC.